The sequence of this T cell receptor beta chain was determined in a study of CD8 T cell repertoires and HIV-1 epitope variants. Across the study: Each of Twenty-five Gag and Nef epitope peptides stimulated a separate culture. Epitopes were three Gag families plus Nef HW9 and YT9. Enriched T cells were co-cultured with equal autologous T cell-negative cells.

This clone was seen a few times. The target antigen is unknown. CDR3 size: 15 residues. Germline values: CDR1 LNHDA, CDR2 SQIVND (reference sequence). Unmatched junction bases numbered 2, after V lost 3 bases and J lost 2 bases. Libraries were prepared by immunoSEQ multiplex PCR; TCRdb keeps only in-frame clonotypes and omits some of them. The table includes fewer than 7,000 clones, about 63% detected once. This clonotype was obtained from a male donor with HIV. Material for sequencing was cultured CD8+ T cells derived from PBMCs. The rearrangement links TRBV19 to TRBJ2-7, with 12 nucleotides matching TRBD2. CDR3 region: CASSMTSGGAYEQYF. CDR3 DNA sequence: TGTGCCAGTAGTATGACTAGCGGGGGTGCCTACGAGCAGTACTTC.